The 8 T cell receptor beta chains presented below share a single source sample, sequenced in a study of lymphopenia after photon versus proton radiotherapy. Data came from immunoSEQ multiplex PCR; TCRdb stores just in-frame clones and leaves some out. The data contain over 9,500 clones, 88% of them singletons. The specimen comprised peripheral blood, sampled from a patient treated with photon-based radiotherapy. These receptors were taken from a man between 60 and 75 years old with pancreatic cancer.

The chain combines TRBV6-4 with TRBJ2-3; 7 bases fit TRBD2. CDR1 MRHNA and CDR2 SNTAGT come from the germline V gene. Trimming cost V 4 bases and J 0 bases; bases outside gene matches: 10. The length of the CDR3 is 17 residues. CDR3 amino acids: CASSAAGEDTSTDTQYF. The CDR3 DNA sequence: TGTGCCAGCAGTGCGGCGGGGGAAGACACTAGCACAGATACGCAGTATTTT.

The rearrangement links TRBV6-1 to TRBJ2-7, with 14 positions matching TRBD2. V lost 3 bases, J lost 3 bases, and 10 bases stayed unmatched. Germline CDR1 MNHNS, CDR2 SASEGT. The CDR3 has 18 residues. For the CDR3, the DNA is TGTGCCAGCAGTGAGCGGGGGACTAGCGGGGGAAAATTCTACGAGCAGTACTTC. Amino acids: CASSERGTSGGKFYEQYF.

Here the CDR3 DNA reads TGCGCCAGCAGCCGGGGGCCCGGGGAGGCGGTGGCCGGGGAGCTGTTTTTT. Its translation is CASSRGPGEAVAGELFF. The V and J genes are TRBV5-1 and TRBJ2-2; possibly TRBD1 or TRBD2 for D (6 bases each). V was clipped by 4 bases and J by 6 bases, with 22 bases between them. The CDR3 covers 17 residues. Germline CDR1 SGHRS, CDR2 YFSETQ.

The chain joins TRBV5-1 to TRBJ2-1; no clear D gene. Germline V gene sequence: CDR1 SGHRS, CDR2 YFSETQ. CDR3 size: 12 residues. The germline V and J ends were trimmed by 2 bases and 7 bases, with 7 bases remaining between them. CDR3 DNA: TGCGCCAGCAGCTTCCCTGATAATGAGCAGTTCTTC. It translates to CASSFPDNEQFF.

This chain links TRBV6-6 with TRBJ2-5; D remains ambiguous. The CDR3 loop spans 12 amino acids. Trimming took off 0 bases at V and 4 bases at J, with 3 bases between the two ends. Germline V gene lookup returns CDR1 MNHNY and CDR2 SVGAGI (reference sequence). The CDR3 sequence is CASSYSAETQYF. CDR3 in DNA: TGTGCCAGCAGTTACTCCGCAGAGACCCAGTACTTC.

The chain employs TRBV4-3 and TRBJ2-1; D unclear. Germline V gene data show CDR1 as LGHNA and CDR2 as YSLEER. The CDR3 is 11 residues long. The germline V and J ends were trimmed by 2 bases and 7 bases, with 3 bases remaining between them. This CDR3 reads CASSQKNEQFF. CDR3 DNA: TGCGCCAGCAGCCAAAAGAATGAGCAGTTCTTC.

This clone was found a few times. The chain employs TRBV7-2 and TRBJ2-5; the match to TRBD2 covers 8 bases. This CDR3 spans 14 amino acids. Germline loops: CDR1 SGHTA, CDR2 FQGNSA. V shed 3 bases and J 4 bases; nucleotides not matched to a gene: 4. CDR3 amino acids: CASSFGGARETQYF. In DNA, the CDR3 is TGTGCCAGCAGCTTCGGGGGGGCCCGAGAGACCCAGTACTTC.

The rearrangement joins TRBV7-3 to TRBJ1-2; unclear D gene. Germline V gene sequence: CDR1 SGHTA, CDR2 FQGTGA. The CDR3 has 15 residues. V was trimmed by 3 bases and J by 0 bases, leaving 11 bases between them. The CDR3 coding sequence is TGTGCCAGCAGCTTTGCCGAGGAAGCTAACTATGGCTACACCTTC. Its protein product is CASSFAEEANYGYTF. The whole variable domain, remainder taken from reference TRBV7-3 and TRBJ1-2, is GAGVSQTPSNKVTEKGKYVELRCDPISGHTALYWYRQSLGQGPEFLIYFQGTGAADDSGLPNDRFFAVRPEGSVSTLKIQRTERGDSAVYLCASSFAEEANYGYTFGSGTRLTVV.